The sequence of this TCR beta chain was determined in a study of blood T cell repertoires in COVID-19 (TCRdb year 2020). As for the study more broadly: Samples from collaborators originated in the United States, Italy and Spain and spanned both the acute and convalescent phases of COVID-19. The material from the prospective study consisted of cDNA or gDNA derived from T cells, B-cell-depleted T cells, or PBMCs. Subjects who had been exposed to COVID-19, were actively infected with it, or had recovered from it provided the deeply sampled blood TCRbeta repertoires that made up the dataset. The repertoires were released in a freely available public database intended as a resource for research on the immune response to SARS-CoV-2. Samples came from the ongoing ImmuneRACE study (first 160 participants) plus 1,254 subjects from 6 global collaborators. Nearly every sample came with metadata listing a de-identified subject ID, COVID-19 status, age in years and sex. Where HLA class I and class II types were available, the types were taken from metadata supplied by the sample provider, not from assay-based typing. General conclusions and limits of the study: Clinical and demographic metadata were provided uncurated, with the amount varying by source and participant.

For this clone: Its target antigen remains unknown. No base-level quality is on record; no much larger clone is a single base apart.

The collaborating institutions used their own protocols to collect whole blood in K2EDTA tubes. For TCRbeta analysis, collaborator samples were shipped as frozen whole blood, as isolated PBMCs, or as DNA extracted from either sample type. The immunoSEQ Assay, a bias-controlled multiplex PCR, was used to amplify TCRbeta CDR3 regions from genomic DNA. Per the original workflow: Nucleated cell counts per sample were estimated from amplification of reference gene primers within the assay. To quantify the absolute abundance of each unique TCRbeta CDR3 rearrangement, sequence reads were collapsed and filtered. Productive Simpson clonality was computed per sample as the square root of Simpson's diversity index over productive rearrangements. TCRdb obtained this table from immuneACCESS and retained in-frame rearrangements with V and J assigned. These tables miss some clones; where compared with another copy, unresolved V genes account for less than half of the shortfall, and the remainder is unexplained. V and J calls and clone size come straight from that table; D and trimming were deduced from the DNA. The sample contains 60,000 to 70,000 clones, around 86% of them found a single time. The leading ten clones occupy approximately 1.5% of the sample.

The V and J ends are trimmed by 0 bases and 2 bases, leaving 8 bases between them. The CDR1 and CDR2 encoded by the germline V gene (reference sequence) are LNHNV and YYDKDF. The CDR3 runs 15 amino acids, cysteine and phenylalanine included. Only the CDR3 DNA is retained, 45 bases long and in frame from the first base. The receptor's source is a woman in her sixties or seventies with acute or convalescent COVID-19. The sequenced sample was peripheral blood. The V and J segments used are TRBV15 and TRBJ1-3; the D gene identity is not certain. Read as DNA, the sequence is TGTGCCACCAGCAGAGATCCCGGGACTGGAAACACCATATATTTT. Its translation reads: CATSRDPGTGNTIYF.